Below, 9 T cell receptor beta chains from the same sample are listed, as sequenced in a study of T cells in Graves' hyperthyroidism and ophthalmopathy. Amplified TCR beta CDR3 regions came from RNA transcripts. An initial round of RT-PCR targeting the TCR CDR3 relied on the HTBI primer set. TCRdb fed the multiplex PCR reads into MiXCR, producing one record per CDR3 protein. The sample comprises 400,000 to 500,000 distinct CDR3 sequences, about 13% of which are singletons, and 5% to 6% rests with the top ten. The sequenced sample consisted of blood. Receptors originate from a young woman with Graves' hyperthyroidism.

This clonotype occurred many times. This chain uses TRBV10-3 with TRBJ1-1; 7 bases line up with TRBD1. Unmatched junction bases numbered 4, after V lost 6 bases and J lost 3 bases. Germline-derived CDR1 and CDR2 are ENHRY and SYGVKD. The CDR3 contains 13 residues. CDR3 DNA: TGTGCCATCAGGGGGGACAGATACACTGAAGCTTTCTTT. This gives the protein CAIRGDRYTEAFF.

This clonotype was seen more than once but under ten times. V usage is TRBV6-1 and J usage is TRBJ1-5; D possibly corresponds to TRBD1 (5 bases). V dropped 5 bases and J dropped 4 bases, with 9 bases sitting between them. The CDR3 covers 13 residues. Germline V gene lookup returns CDR1 MNHNS and CDR2 SASEGT. The DNA for the CDR3 is TGTGCCAGCAGTTCCAGGGAAAATCAGCCCCAGCATTTT. It translates to CASSSRENQPQHF.

This clonotype occurred many times. The genes are TRBV28 and TRBJ2-6, with D unresolved. Per the germline V gene, CDR1 is MDHEN and CDR2 is SYDVKM. This CDR3 region has 16 residues. Trimming took off 4 bases at V and 4 bases at J, with 14 bases between the two ends. CDR3: CASSSPVRDGANVLTF. CDR3 coding DNA: TGTGCCAGCAGTTCCCCCGTGCGCGACGGGGCCAACGTCCTGACTTTC.

The rearrangement uses TRBV29-1 and TRBJ2-2, with 10 bases fitting TRBD2. Germline-derived CDR1 and CDR2 are SQVTM and ANQGSEA. The CDR3 extends over 17 amino acids. V shed 4 bases, J shed 4 bases, and the junction held 12 bases outside the gene matches. This CDR3 is CSVGFASGSAGTGELFF. DNA for the CDR3: TGCAGCGTTGGTTTTGCTAGCGGGAGCGCGGGCACCGGGGAGCTGTTTTTT.

Ten or more counts support this clonotype. The chain is built from TRBV3-1 and TRBJ1-5; 10 nucleotides align to TRBD1. With 5 bases clipped from V and 3 bases from J, the junction kept 7 bases outside the gene matches. The CDR3 spans 16 residues. Per germline, CDR1 LGHDT and CDR2 YNNKEL (reference sequence). For the CDR3, the DNA is TGTGCCAGCAGCAACTCGGACAGGGGGTACAATCAGCCCCAGCATTTT. Residues: CASSNSDRGYNQPQHF.

Many counts were recorded for this clonotype. J is TRBJ2-1 and V is TRBV20-1; D perhaps matches TRBD2 (5 bases). Germline assignment: CDR1 DFQATT and CDR2 SNEGSKA (reference sequence). CDR3 length: 13 residues. V was shortened by 6 bases and J by 8 bases, with 17 bases between the two germline ends. This CDR3 is CSAESGEGDEQFF. CDR3 coding DNA: TGCAGTGCCGAGTCTGGAGAGGGAGATGAGCAGTTCTTC.

This clonotype appeared a few times. The CDR3: CASSQGRRDNEQFF. The CDR3 DNA reads TGCGCCAGCAGCCAAGGGCGCCGCGACAATGAGCAGTTCTTC. The rearrangement joins TRBV4-3 to TRBJ2-1; D not certain. The CDR3 runs 14 residues. Trimming took off 1 base at V and 5 bases at J, with 9 bases between the two ends. The germline CDR1 and CDR2 sequences are LGHNA and YSLEER.

This clonotype was counted only a few times. The chain is built from TRBV7-6 and TRBJ2-2; 7 bases map to TRBD2. The V gene's germline CDR1 is SGHVS and CDR2 FNYEAQ. Trimming removed 6 bases from V and 7 bases from J; junction bases left unmatched: 17. The CDR3 sequence is 17 residues long. CDR3 in amino acids: CASRRGGAGDRRGELFF. DNA for the CDR3: TGTGCCAGCAGGCGAGGAGGTGCGGGAGATCGGCGCGGGGAGCTGTTTTTT.

The chain links TRBV9 to TRBJ1-2, with TRBD1 identical over 7 bases. The CDR3 contains 14 residues. Germline V gene sequence: CDR1 SGDLS, CDR2 YYNGEE. V gave up 3 bases and J gave up 6 bases; unmatched junction bases: 8. The CDR3 is CASSAEGAVDGYTF. In DNA, the CDR3 is TGTGCCAGCAGCGCTGAGGGGGCAGTAGATGGCTACACCTTC. The variable domain in full, with the rest retrieved from reference TRBV9 and TRBJ1-2, is DSGVTQTPKHLITATGQRVTLRCSPRSGDLSVYWYQQSLDQGLQFLIQYYNGEERAKGNILERFSAQQFPDLHSELNLSSLELGDSALYFCASSAEGAVDGYTFGSGTRLTVV.